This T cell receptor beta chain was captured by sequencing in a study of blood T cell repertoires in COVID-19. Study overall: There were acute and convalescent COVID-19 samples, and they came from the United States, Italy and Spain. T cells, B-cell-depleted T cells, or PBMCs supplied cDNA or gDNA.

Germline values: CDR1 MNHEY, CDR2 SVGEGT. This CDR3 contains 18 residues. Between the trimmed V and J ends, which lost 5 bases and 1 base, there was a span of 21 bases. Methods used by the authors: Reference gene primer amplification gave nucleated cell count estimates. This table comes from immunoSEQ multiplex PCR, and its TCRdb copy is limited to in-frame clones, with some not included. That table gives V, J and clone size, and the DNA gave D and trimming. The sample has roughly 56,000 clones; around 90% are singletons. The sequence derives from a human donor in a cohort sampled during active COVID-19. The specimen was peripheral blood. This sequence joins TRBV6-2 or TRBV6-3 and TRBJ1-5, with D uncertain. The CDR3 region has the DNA TGTGCCAGCAGTCCCCGAGCGACTGGACTCTTGAGCAATCAGCCCCAGCATTTT. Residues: CASSPRATGLLSNQPQHF.